This TCR beta chain originates from a study of naive and memory T cell subsets (dated by TCRdb to 2017 to 2019). Describing the broader study: The figure summarizing the skin biopsy and whole blood samples listed around ten blood donors, 7 tuberculin skin test biopsies and 3 saline control biopsies. PCR2 was typically a SYBR Green qPCR stopped at a set threshold; low-input samples could instead use end-point PCR (approximately 6 cycles). What the research found in general, with its limitations: The potential sensitivity of the RNA-based method to TCR transcript changes with T cell activation and differentiation was acknowledged.

The study described a robust, sensitive protocol for amplifying, sequencing and analyzing TCRs, using 3' ligation of a UMI-containing oligonucleotide to TCR cDNA. For whole blood analysis, more than 2 ml of peripheral blood was collected from healthy adult volunteers into Tempus tubes, and RNA was extracted following the manufacturer's instructions. Total RNA was used without cell sorting and was treated with RQ1 DNase before reverse transcription, with a target input of 1 to 1000 ng. Libraries were prepared from skin biopsies and whole blood to test how robust the pipeline was in samples where T cells are a minority population. Its CDR3 holds 12 amino acids, cysteine through phenylalanine. The kept DNA is CDR3 alone, 36 bases in frame from the first base. The trim is 0 bases for V and 8 bases for J, with a gap of 8 bases between the germline ends. From the germline V gene, CDR1 is SGHDT and CDR2 is YYEEEE.

This clonotype was detected only a few times. There is no known antigen for this receptor. One base away there is no much larger clone; base qualities are not given. Library preparation employed 5' RACE. The ligated cDNA was amplified in four rounds of PCR with nested alpha and beta constant region primers together with the SP2 primer. TCR RNA was reverse transcribed with SuperScript IV using alpha and beta constant region primers for the blood and skin samples. An oligonucleotide carrying the Illumina SP2 primer and a UMI was ligated to the cDNA 3' end using T4 RNA ligase 1. To prevent hairpin formation, the 12-nucleotide UMI was made up of two random hexamers with an eight-base spacer between them. TCR alpha and beta chain libraries were processed separately from the second PCR onward, with dual indexing for multiplexing. After pooling, the indexed libraries were analyzed by capillary electrophoresis and sequenced on either an Illumina MiSeq or NextSeq. Libraries were spiked with PhiX DNA at 5-7% so that base diversity was increased and cluster recognition was improved. The source study handled its data this way. Demultiplexor took UMIs from read 2, joined the UMIs to the TCR sequence from read 1, and separated reads according to sample indices. Decombinator identified V and J genes and V-J junctions, assigning each TCR a five-part identifier including V and J deletions. UMIs were used by Collapsinator to correct sequencing errors and PCR amplification heterogeneity, so that a UMI-based abundance was obtained for each TCR. CDR3Translator turned identifiers into nucleotide sequence, translated the nucleotide sequence into amino acids, and pulled out CDR3 regions based on terminal motifs. After normalization to the amount of input RNA, error-corrected alpha and beta TCR counts from blood and skin were compared. Through fastp at Q25 and MiXCR, TCRdb rebuilt clones from the public reads, retaining in-frame beta chains. Duplicate CDR3 protein sequences are folded into a single record with the most common DNA and genes. Clone size and V and J calls follow TCRdb, not the original study. The sample table contains some 60,000 distinct CDR3 sequences; only one count was recorded for 8% of them. The ten largest clones capture under 25% of the sample.

The V gene is TRBV5-6 and the J gene is TRBJ1-1, with the D gene uncertain. The TCR comes from a female donor in good health. The nucleotide sequence reads TGTGCCAGCAGCTTGGCCTCGCCCGAAGCTTTCTTT. Protein translation: CASSLASPEAFF. The variable domain in full, with residues beyond the CDR3 obtained from the reference TRBV5-6 and TRBJ1-1 genes, is DAGVTQSPTHLIKTRGQQVTLRCSPKSGHDTVSWYQQALGQGPQFIFQYYEEEERQRGNFPDRFSGHQFPNYSSELNVNALLLGDSALYLCASSLASPEAFFGQGTRLTVV.